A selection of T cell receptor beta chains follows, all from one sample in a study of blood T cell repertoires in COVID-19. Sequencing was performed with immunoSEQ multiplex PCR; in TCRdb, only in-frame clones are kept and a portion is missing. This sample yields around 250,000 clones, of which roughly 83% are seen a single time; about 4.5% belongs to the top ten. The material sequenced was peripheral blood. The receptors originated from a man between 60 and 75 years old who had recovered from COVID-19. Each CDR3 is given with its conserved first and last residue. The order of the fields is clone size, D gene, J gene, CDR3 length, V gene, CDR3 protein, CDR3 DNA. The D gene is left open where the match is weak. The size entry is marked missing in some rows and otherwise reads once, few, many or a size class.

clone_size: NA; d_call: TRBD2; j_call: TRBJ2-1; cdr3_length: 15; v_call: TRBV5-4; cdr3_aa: CASSQKVAGGNEQFF; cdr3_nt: TGTGCCAGCAGCCAGAAGGTGGCGGGAGGGAATGAGCAGTTCTTC
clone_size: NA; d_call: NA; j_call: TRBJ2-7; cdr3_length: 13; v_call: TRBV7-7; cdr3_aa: CASSSVVGAEQYF; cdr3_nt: TGTGCCAGCAGCTCCGTGGTGGGAGCCGAGCAGTACTTC
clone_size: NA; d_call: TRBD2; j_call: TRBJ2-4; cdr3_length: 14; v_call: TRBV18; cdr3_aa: CASSPPGTRDIQYF; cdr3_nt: TGTGCCAGCTCACCACCCGGGACTAGGGACATTCAGTACTTC
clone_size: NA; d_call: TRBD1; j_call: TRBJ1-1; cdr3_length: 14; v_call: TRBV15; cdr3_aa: CATSADRGGTEAFF; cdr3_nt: TGTGCCACCAGCGCTGACAGGGGAGGCACTGAAGCTTTCTTT
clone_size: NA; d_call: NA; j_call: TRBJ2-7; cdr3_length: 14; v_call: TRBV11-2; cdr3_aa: CASSLSRGAGEQYF; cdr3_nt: TGTGCCAGCAGCTTATCCCGGGGGGCCGGCGAGCAGTACTTC
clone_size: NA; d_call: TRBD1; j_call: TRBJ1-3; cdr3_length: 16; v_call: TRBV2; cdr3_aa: CASSEGQGRRGNTIYF; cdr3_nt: TGTGCCAGCAGTGAAGGACAGGGAAGGCGGGGAAACACCATATATTTT
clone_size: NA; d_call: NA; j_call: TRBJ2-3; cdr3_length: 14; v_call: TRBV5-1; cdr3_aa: CASSSRVSTDTQYF; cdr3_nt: TGCGCCAGCAGCTCGCGTGTGAGCACAGATACGCAGTATTTT
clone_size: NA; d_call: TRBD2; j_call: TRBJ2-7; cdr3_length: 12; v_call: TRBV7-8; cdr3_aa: CASSGGSTEQYF; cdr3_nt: TGTGCCAGCAGCGGCGGGAGCACCGAGCAGTACTTC
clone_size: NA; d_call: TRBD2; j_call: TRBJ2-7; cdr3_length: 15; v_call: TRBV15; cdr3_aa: CATSKGLAGPLEQYF; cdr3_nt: TGTGCCACCAGCAAGGGACTAGCGGGGCCCCTCGAGCAGTACTTC
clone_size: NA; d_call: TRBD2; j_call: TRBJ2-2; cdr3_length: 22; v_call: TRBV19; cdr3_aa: CASSIGRRTVSHASGSVGELFF; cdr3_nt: TGTGCCAGTAGTATAGGGAGACGGACAGTATCACACGCTAGCGGGAGCGTCGGGGAGCTGTTTTTT
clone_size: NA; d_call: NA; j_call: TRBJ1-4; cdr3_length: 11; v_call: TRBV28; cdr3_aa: CASSSREKLFF; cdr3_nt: TGTGCCAGCAGTTCTAGAGAAAAACTGTTTTTT
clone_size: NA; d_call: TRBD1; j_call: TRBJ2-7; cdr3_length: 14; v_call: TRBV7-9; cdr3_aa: CASSFRQGSYEQYF; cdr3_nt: TGTGCCAGCAGCTTCCGACAGGGGTCCTACGAGCAGTACTTC
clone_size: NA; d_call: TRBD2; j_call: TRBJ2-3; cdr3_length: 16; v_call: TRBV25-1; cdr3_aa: CASSAGLAGYTDTQYF; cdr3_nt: TGTGCCAGCAGTGCAGGCCTAGCGGGATATACAGATACGCAGTATTTT
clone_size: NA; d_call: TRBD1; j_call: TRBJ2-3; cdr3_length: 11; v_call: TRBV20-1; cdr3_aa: CSARYGTGLYF; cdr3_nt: TGCAGTGCTAGGTACGGGACAGGGCTGTATTTT
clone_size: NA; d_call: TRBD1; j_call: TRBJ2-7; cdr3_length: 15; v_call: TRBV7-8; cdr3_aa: CASRRPGQGAYEQYF; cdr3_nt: TGTGCCAGCAGGAGACCGGGACAGGGAGCGTACGAGCAGTACTTC
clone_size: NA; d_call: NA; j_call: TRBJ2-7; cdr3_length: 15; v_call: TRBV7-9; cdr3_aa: CASSPPRGKGYEQYF; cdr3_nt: TGTGCCAGCAGCCCCCCTCGGGGGAAGGGCTACGAGCAGTACTTC
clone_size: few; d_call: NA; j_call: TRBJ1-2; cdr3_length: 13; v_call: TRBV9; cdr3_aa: CASSVDQGGGYTF; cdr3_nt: TGTGCCAGCAGCGTAGATCAGGGTGGTGGCTACACCTTC
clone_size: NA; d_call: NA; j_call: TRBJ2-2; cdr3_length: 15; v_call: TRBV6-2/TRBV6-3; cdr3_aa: CASSSGGGNTGELFF; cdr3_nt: TGTGCCAGCAGTTCTGGCGGCGGTAACACCGGGGAGCTGTTTTTT
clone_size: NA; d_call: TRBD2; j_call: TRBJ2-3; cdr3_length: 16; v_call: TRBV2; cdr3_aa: CASSAPTSSHTDTQYF; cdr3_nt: TGTGCCAGCAGTGCACCGACTAGCAGCCACACAGATACGCAGTATTTT
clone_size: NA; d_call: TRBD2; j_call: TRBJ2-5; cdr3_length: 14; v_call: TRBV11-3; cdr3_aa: CASSSAPSGATQYF; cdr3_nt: TGTGCCAGCAGCTCAGCACCTAGCGGGGCGACCCAGTACTTC
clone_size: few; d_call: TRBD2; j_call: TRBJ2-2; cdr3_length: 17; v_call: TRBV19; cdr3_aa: CASSMLLAGMNTGELFF; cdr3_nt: TGTGCCAGTAGTATGTTACTAGCGGGAATGAACACCGGGGAGCTGTTTTTT
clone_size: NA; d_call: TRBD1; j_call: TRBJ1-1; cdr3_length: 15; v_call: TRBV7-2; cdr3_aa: CASSYRDRGFTEAFF; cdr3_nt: TGTGCCAGCAGCTACCGGGACAGGGGGTTCACTGAAGCTTTCTTT
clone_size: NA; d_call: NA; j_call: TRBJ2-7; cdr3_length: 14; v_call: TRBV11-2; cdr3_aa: CASSPSGLPYEQYF; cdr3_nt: TGTGCCAGCAGTCCCAGCGGACTACCCTACGAGCAGTACTTC
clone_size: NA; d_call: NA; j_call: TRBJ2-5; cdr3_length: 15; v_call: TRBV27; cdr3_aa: CASRAGGEIQETQYF; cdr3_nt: TGTGCCAGCAGAGCCGGAGGGGAGATACAAGAGACCCAGTACTTC
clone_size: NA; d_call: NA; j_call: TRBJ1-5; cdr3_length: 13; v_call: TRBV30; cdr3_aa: CAWSVAGNQPQHF; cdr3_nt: TGTGCCTGGAGTGTCGCGGGGAATCAGCCCCAGCATTTT
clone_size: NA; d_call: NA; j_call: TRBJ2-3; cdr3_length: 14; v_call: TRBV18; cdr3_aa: CASSPPSRTDTQYF; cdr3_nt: TGTGCCAGCTCACCACCGAGTCGCACAGATACGCAGTATTTT
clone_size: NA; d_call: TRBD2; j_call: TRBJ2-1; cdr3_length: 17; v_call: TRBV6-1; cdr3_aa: CASSEWRGGPTRYEQFF; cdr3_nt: TGTGCCAGCAGTGAATGGCGGGGGGGCCCTACAAGGTATGAGCAGTTCTTC
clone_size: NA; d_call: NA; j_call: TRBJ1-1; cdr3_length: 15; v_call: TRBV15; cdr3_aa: CATSRRQSLNTEAFF; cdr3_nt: TGTGCCACCAGCCGAAGACAGAGTCTGAACACTGAAGCTTTCTTT